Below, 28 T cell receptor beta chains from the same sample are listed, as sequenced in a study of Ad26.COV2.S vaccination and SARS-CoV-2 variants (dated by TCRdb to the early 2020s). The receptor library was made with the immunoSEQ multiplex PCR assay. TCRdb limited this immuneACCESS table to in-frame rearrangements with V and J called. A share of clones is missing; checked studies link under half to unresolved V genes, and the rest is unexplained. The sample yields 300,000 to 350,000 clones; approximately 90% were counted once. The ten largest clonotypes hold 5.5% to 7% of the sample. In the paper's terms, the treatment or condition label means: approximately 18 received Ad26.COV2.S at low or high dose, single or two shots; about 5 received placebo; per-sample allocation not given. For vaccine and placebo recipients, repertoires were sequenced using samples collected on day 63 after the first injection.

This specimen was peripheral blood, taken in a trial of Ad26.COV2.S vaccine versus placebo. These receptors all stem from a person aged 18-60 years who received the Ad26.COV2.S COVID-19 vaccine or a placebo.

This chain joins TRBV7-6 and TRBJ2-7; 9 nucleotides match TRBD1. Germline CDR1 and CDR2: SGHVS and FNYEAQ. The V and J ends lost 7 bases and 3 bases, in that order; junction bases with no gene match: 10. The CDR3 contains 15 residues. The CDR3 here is CASTDQPGQGYEQYF. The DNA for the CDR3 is TGTGCCAGCACCGATCAACCGGGACAGGGCTACGAGCAGTACTTC.

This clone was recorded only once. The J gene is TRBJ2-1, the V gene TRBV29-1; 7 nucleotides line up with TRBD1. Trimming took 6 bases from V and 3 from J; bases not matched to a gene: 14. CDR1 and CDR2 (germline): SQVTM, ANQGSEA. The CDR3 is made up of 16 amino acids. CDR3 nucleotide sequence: TGCAGCGTGATAATATCCGAGACAGGGAACTACAATGAGCAGTTCTTC. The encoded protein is CSVIISETGNYNEQFF.

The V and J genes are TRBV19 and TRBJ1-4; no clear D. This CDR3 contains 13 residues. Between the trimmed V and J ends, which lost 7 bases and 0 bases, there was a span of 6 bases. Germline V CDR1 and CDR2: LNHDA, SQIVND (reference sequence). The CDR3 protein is CASKMATNEKLFF. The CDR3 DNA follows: TGTGCCAGTAAGATGGCAACTAATGAAAAACTGTTTTTT. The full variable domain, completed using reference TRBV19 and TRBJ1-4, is DGGITQSPKYLFRKEGQNVTLSCEQNLNHDAMYWYRQDPGQGLRLIYYSQIVNDFQKGDIAEGYSVSREKKESFPLTVTSAQKNPTAFYLCASKMATNEKLFFGSGTQLSVL.

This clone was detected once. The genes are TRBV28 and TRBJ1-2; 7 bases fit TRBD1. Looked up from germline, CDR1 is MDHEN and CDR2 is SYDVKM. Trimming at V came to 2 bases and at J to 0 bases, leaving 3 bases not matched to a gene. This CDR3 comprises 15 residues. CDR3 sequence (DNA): TGTGCCAGCAGTTTACGGGGACAGACTAACTATGGCTACACCTTC. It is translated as CASSLRGQTNYGYTF.

The CDR3 loop is CASSRTNVQETQYF. CDR3 coding DNA: TGTGCCAGCAGCCGGACAAATGTACAAGAGACCCAGTACTTC. The chain links TRBV7-3 to TRBJ2-5; D might be TRBD1 (5 bases). V shed 5 bases and J shed 2 bases, with 12 bases lying between them. The CDR3 has 14 amino acids. The V gene's germline CDR1 is SGHTA and CDR2 FQGTGA.

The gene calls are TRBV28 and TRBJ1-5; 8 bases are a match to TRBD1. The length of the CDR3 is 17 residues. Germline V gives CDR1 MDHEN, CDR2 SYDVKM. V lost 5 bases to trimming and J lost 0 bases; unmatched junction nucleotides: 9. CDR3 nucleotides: TGTGCCAGCAGTCCGACAGGGGCTATGGGTAGCAATCAGCCCCAGCATTTT. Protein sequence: CASSPTGAMGSNQPQHF.

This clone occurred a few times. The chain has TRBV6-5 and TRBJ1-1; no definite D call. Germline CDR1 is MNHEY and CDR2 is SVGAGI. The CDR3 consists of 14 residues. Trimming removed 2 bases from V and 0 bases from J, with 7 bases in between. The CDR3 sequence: CASSYNHMNTEAFF. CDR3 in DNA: TGTGCCAGCAGTTACAACCATATGAACACTGAAGCTTTCTTT.

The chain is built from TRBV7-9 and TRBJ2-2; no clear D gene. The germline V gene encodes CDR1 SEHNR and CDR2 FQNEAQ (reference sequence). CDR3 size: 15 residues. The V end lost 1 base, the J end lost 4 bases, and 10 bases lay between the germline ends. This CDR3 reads CASSLDSVSTGELFF. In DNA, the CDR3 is TGTGCCAGCAGCTTAGACTCAGTGAGCACCGGGGAGCTGTTTTTT.

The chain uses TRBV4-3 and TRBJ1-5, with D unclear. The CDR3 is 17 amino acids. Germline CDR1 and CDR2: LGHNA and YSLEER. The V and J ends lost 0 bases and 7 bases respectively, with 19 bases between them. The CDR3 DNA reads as TGCGCCAGCAGCCAAGAATATACAAGAGACAAGGTCCAGCCCCAGCATTTT. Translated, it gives CASSQEYTRDKVQPQHF.

CDR3: CASSLYGTSYNEQFF. The CDR3 DNA reads TGTGCCAGCAGTTTATATGGGACTAGTTACAATGAGCAGTTCTTC. This chain joins TRBV28 and TRBJ2-1, with TRBD2 matching over 8 bases. The CDR3 spans 15 residues. The ends lost 1 base at V and 4 bases at J; junction bases unmatched: 3. CDR1 and CDR2 from the germline V gene are MDHEN and SYDVKM.

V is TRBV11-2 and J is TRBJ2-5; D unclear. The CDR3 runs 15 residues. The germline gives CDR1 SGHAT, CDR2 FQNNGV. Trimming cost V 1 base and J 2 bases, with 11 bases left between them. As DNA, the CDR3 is TGTGCCAGCAGCTTAGGAATCAGCGCACAAGAGACCCAGTACTTC. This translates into CASSLGISAQETQYF.

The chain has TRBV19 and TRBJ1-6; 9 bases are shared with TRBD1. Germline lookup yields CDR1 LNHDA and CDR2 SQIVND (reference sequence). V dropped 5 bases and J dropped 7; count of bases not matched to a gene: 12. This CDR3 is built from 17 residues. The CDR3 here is CASSDGYVGQGNSPLHF. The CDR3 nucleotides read TGTGCCAGTAGTGATGGATACGTGGGACAGGGCAATTCACCCCTCCACTTT.

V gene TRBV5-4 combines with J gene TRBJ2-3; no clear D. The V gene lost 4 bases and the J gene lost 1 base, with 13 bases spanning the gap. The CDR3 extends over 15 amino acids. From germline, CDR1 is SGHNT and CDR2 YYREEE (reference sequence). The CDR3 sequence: CASSDSRVRTDTQYF. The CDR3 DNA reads TGTGCCAGCAGCGATTCTCGGGTTCGCACAGATACGCAGTATTTT.

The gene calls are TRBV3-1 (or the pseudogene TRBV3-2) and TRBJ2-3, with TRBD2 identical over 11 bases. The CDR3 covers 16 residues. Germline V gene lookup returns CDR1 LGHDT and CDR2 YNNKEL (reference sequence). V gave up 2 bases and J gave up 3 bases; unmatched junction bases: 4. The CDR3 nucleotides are TGTGCCAGCAGCCAATTAGCGGGGGGGCAAACAGATACGCAGTATTTT. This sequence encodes CASSQLAGGQTDTQYF.

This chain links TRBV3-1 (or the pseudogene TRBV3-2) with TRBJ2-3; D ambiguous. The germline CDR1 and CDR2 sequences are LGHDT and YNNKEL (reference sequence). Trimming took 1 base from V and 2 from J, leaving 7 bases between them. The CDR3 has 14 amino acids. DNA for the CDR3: TGTGCCAGCAGCCAAGGGATTACCACAGATACGCAGTATTTT. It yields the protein CASSQGITTDTQYF.

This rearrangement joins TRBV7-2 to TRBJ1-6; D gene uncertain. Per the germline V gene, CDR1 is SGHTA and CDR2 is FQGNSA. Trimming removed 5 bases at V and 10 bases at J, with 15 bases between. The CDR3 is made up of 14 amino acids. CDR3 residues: CASSPINTGSPLHF. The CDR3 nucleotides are TGTGCCAGCAGCCCTATTAACACTGGCTCACCCCTCCACTTT.

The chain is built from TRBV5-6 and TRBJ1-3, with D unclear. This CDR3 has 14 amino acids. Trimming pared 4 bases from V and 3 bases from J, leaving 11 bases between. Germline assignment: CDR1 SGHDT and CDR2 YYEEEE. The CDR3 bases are TGTGCCAGCAGCCAAGGAGGCCGTGGAAACACCATATATTTT. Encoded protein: CASSQGGRGNTIYF.

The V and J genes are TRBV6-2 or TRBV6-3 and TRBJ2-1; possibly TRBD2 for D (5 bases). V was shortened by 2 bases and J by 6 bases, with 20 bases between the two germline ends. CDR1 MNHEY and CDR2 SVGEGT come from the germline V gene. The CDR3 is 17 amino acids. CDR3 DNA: TGTGCCAGCAGTTACACCTTATCGAGGGAGATCTCCAATGAGCAGTTCTTC. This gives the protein CASSYTLSREISNEQFF.

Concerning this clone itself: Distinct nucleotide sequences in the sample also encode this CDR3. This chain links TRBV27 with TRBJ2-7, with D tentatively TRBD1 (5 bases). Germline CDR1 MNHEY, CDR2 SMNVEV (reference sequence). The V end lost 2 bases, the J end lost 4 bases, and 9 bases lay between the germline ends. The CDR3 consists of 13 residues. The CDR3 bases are TGTGCCAGCAGTTTAACAGGTGATTACGAGCAGTACTTC. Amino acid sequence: CASSLTGDYEQYF.

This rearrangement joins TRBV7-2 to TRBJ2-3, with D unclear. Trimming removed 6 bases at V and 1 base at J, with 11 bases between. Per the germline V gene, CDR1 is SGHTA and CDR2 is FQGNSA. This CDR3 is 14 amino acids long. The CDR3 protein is CASSWSSGTDTQYF. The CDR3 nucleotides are TGTGCCAGCAGTTGGTCATCTGGCACAGATACGCAGTATTTT.

CDR3 DNA: TGTGCCTGGAGGGAGGGGTCCTACGAGCAGTACTTC. Translated: CAWREGSYEQYF. The rearrangement links TRBV30 to TRBJ2-7, with a possible D match to TRBD2 (6 bases). This CDR3 has 12 amino acids. Germline-derived CDR1 and CDR2 are GTSNPN and SVGIG (reference sequence). Trimming removed 3 bases from V and 1 base from J, with 7 bases in between.

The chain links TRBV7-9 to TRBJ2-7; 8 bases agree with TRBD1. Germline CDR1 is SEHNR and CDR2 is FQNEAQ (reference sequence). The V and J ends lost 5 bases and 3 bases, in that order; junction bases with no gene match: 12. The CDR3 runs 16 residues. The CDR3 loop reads CASSSSDRAFDYEQYF. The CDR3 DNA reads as TGTGCCAGCAGCAGTTCGGACAGGGCTTTCGACTACGAGCAGTACTTC.

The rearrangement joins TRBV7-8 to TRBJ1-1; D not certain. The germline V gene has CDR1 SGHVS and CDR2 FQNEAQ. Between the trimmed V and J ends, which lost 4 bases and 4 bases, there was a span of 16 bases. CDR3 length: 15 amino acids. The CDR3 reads CASSSRAARVTEAFF. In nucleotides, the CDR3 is TGTGCCAGCAGCTCTCGGGCCGCAAGAGTCACTGAAGCTTTCTTT.

The CDR3 is CASSLRSPSGYNEQFF. The CDR3 DNA reads TGTGCCAGCAGCCTCAGATCCCCCTCGGGCTACAATGAGCAGTTCTTC. This chain uses TRBV14 with TRBJ2-1; D gene ambiguous. Trimming took 4 bases from V and 3 from J, leaving 16 bases between them. The CDR3 extends over 16 amino acids. In germline, CDR1 is SGHDN, CDR2 FVKESK.

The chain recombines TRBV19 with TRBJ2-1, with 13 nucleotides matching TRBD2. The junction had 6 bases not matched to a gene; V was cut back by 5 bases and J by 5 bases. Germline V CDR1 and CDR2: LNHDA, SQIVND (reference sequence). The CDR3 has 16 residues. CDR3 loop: CASSDPGTSGNNEQFF. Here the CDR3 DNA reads TGTGCCAGTAGTGATCCCGGGACTAGCGGGAACAATGAGCAGTTCTTC. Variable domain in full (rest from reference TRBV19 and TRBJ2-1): DGGITQSPKYLFRKEGQNVTLSCEQNLNHDAMYWYRQDPGQGLRLIYYSQIVNDFQKGDIAEGYSVSREKKESFPLTVTSAQKNPTAFYLCASSDPGTSGNNEQFFGPGTRLTVL.

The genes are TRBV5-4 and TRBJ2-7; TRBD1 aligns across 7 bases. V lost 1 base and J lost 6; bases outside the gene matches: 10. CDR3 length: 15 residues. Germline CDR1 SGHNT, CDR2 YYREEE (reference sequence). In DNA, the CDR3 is TGTGCCAGCAGCTTGACTGGGACAGTTCAGCGCGAGCAGTACTTC. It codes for CASSLTGTVQREQYF. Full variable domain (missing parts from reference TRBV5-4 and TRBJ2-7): ETGVTQSPTHLIKTRGQQVTLRCSSQSGHNTVSWYQQALGQGPQFIFQYYREEENGRGNFPPRFSGLQFPNYSSELNVNALELDDSALYLCASSLTGTVQREQYFGPGTRLTVT.

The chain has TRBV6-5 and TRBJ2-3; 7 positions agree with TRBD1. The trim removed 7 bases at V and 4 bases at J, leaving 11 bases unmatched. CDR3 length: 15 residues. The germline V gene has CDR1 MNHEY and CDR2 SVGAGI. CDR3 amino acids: CASTLRGPSADTQYF. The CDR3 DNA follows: TGTGCCAGCACCCTTAGGGGGCCGAGTGCAGATACGCAGTATTTT.

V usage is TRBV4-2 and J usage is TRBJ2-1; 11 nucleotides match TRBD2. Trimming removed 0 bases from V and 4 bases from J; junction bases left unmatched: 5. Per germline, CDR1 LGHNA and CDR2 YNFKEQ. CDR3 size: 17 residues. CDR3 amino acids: CASSQERASGGYNEQFF. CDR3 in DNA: TGTGCCAGCAGCCAAGAGAGAGCTAGCGGGGGGTACAATGAGCAGTTCTTC.